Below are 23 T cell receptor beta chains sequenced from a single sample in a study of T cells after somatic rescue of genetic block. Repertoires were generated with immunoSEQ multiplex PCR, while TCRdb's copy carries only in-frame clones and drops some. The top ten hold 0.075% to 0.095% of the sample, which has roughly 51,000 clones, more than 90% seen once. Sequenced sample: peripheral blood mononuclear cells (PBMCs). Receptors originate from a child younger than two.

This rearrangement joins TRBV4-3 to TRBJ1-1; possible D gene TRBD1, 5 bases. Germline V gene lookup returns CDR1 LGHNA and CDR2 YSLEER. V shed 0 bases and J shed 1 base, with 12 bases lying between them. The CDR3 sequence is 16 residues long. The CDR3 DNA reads TGCGCCAGCAGCCAAGATCTTAGGGGAAGGAACACTGAAGCTTTCTTT. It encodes CASSQDLRGRNTEAFF.

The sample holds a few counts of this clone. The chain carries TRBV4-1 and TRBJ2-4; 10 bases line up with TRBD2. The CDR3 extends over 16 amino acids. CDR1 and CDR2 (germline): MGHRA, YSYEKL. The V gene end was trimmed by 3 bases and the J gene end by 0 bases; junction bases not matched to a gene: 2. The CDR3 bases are TGCGCCAGCAGCCATCTAGCGGGAGTAGCCAAAAACATTCAGTACTTC. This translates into CASSHLAGVAKNIQYF.

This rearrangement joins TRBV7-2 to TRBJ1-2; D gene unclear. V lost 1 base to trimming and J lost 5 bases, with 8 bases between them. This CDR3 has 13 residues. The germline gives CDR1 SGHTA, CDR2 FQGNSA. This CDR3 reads CASSLGQKYGYTF. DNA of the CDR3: TGTGCCAGCAGCTTAGGACAAAAATATGGCTACACCTTC. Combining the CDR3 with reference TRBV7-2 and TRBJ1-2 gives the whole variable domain GAGVSQSPSNKVTEKGKDVELRCDPISGHTALYWYRQSLGQGLEFLIYFQGNSAPDKSGLPSDRFSAERTGGSVSTLTIQRTQQEDSAVYLCASSLGQKYGYTFGSGTRLTVV.

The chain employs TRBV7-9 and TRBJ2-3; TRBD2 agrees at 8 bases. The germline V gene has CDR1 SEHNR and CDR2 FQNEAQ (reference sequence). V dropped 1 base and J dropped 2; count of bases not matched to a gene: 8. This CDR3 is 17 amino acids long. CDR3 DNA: TGTGCCAGCAGCTTAGATCAGCGGGAGTTCTACACAGATACGCAGTATTTT. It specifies CASSLDQREFYTDTQYF.

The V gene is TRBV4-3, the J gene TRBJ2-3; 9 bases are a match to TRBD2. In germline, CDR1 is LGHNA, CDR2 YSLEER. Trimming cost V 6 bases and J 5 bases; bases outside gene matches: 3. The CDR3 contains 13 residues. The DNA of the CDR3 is TGCGCCAGCAGAAATAGCGGGAGAGATACGCAGTATTTT. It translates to CASRNSGRDTQYF.

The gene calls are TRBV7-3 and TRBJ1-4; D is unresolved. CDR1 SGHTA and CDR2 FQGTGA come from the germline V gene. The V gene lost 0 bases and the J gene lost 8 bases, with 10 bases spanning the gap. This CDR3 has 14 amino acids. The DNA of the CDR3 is TGTGCCAGCAGCTTAACAGGGCCGGAGGAAAAACTGTTTTTT. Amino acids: CASSLTGPEEKLFF.

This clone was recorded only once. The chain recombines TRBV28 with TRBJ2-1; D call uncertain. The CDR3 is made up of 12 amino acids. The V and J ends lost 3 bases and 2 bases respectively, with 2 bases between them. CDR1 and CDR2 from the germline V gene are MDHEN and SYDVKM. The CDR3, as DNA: TGTGCCAGCAGTTTGGCCTACAATGAGCAGTTCTTC. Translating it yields CASSLAYNEQFF.

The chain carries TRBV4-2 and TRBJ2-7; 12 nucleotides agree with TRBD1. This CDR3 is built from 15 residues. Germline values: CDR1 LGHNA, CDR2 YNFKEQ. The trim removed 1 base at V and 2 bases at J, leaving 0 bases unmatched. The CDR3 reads CASSQGDRGPYEQYF. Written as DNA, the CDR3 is TGTGCCAGCAGCCAAGGGGACAGGGGGCCCTACGAGCAGTACTTC.

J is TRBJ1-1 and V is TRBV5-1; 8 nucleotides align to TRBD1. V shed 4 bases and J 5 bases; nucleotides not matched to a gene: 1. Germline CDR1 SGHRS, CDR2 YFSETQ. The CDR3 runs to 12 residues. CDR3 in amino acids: CASSRTGTEAFF. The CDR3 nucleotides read TGCGCCAGCAGCCGGACAGGGACTGAAGCTTTCTTT.

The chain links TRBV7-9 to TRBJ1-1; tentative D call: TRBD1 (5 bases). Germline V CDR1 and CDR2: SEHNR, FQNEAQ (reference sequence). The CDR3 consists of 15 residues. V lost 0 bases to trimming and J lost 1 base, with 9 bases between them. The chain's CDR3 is CASSLAVGQNTEAFF. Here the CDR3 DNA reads TGTGCCAGCAGCTTAGCGGTGGGGCAGAACACTGAAGCTTTCTTT.

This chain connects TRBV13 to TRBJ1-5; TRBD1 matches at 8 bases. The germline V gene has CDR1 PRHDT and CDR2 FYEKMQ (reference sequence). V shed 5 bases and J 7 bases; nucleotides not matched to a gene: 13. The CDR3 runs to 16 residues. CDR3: CASSAHSGGGGQPQHF. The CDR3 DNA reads TGTGCCAGCAGCGCACATTCAGGGGGCGGTGGCCAGCCCCAGCATTTT.

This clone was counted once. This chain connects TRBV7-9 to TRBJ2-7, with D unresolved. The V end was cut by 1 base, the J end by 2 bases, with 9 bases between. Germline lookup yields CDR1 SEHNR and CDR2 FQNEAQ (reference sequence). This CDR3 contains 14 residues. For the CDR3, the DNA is TGTGCCAGCAGCTTAGAGGGCAAAACCTACGAGCAGTACTTC. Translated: CASSLEGKTYEQYF.

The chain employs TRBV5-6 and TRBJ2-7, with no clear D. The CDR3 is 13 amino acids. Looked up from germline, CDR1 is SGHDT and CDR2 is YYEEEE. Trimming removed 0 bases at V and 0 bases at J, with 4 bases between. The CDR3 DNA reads TGTGCCAGCAGCTTGGGCAGCTCCTACGAGCAGTACTTC. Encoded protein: CASSLGSSYEQYF.

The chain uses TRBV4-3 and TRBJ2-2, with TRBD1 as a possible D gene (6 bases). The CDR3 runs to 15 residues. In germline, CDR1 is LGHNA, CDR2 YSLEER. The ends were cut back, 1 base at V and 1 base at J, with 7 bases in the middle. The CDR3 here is CASSQVDRNTGELFF. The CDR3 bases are TGCGCCAGCAGCCAAGTGGACAGGAACACCGGGGAGCTGTTTTTT.

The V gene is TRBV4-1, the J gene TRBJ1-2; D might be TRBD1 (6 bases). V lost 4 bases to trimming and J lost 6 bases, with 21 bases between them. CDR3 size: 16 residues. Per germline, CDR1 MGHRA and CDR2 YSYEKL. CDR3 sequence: CASSPSPSGQFDGYTF. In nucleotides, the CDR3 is TGCGCCAGCAGCCCGTCCCCTTCCGGACAGTTTGATGGCTACACCTTC.

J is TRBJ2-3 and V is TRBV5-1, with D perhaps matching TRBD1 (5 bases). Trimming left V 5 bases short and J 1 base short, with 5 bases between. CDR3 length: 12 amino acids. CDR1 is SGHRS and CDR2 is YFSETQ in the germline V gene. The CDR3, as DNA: TGCGCCAGCAGACAGGGCACAGATACGCAGTATTTT. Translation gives CASRQGTDTQYF.

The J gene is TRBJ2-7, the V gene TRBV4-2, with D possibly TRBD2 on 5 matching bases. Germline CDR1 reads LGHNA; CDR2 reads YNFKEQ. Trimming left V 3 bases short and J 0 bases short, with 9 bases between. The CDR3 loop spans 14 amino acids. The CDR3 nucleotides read TGTGCCAGCAGCCACCGAGCGGCCTCCTACGAGCAGTACTTC. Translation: CASSHRAASYEQYF.

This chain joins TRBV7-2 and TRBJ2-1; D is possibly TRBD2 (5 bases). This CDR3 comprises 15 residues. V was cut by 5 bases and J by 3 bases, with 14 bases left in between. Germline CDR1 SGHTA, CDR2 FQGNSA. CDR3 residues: CASSPTPGYYNEQFF. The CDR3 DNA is TGTGCCAGCAGCCCAACCCCGGGGTACTACAATGAGCAGTTCTTC.

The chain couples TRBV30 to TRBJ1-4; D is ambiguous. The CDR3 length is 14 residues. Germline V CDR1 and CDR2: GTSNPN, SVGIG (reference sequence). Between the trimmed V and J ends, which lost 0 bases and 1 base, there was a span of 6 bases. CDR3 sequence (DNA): TGTGCCTGGAGTGTACACGGAACTAATGAAAAACTGTTTTTT. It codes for CAWSVHGTNEKLFF.

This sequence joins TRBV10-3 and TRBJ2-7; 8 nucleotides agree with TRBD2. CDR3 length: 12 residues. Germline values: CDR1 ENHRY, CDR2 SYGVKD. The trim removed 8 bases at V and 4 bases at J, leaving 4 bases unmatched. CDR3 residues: CAIGSGSYEQYF. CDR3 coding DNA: TGTGCCATCGGGAGCGGGAGTTACGAGCAGTACTTC.

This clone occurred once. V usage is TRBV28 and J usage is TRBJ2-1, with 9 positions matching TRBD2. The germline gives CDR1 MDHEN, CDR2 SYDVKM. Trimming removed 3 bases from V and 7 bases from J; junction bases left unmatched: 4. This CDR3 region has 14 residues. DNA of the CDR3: TGTGCCAGCAGTTTGCAACTAGCGGGTAATGAGCAGTTCTTC. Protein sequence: CASSLQLAGNEQFF.

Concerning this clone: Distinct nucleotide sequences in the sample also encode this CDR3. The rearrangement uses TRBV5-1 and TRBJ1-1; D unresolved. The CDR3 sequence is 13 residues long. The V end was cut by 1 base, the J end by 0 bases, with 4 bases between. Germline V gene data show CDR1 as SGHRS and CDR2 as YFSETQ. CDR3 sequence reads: CASSLHMNTEAFF. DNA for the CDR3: TGCGCCAGCAGCTTGCACATGAACACTGAAGCTTTCTTT.

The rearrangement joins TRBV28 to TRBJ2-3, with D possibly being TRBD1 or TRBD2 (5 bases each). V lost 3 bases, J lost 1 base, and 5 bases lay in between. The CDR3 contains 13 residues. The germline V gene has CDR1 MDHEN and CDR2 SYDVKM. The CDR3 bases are TGTGCCAGCAGTTTGGGGGGCACAGATACGCAGTATTTT. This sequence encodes CASSLGGTDTQYF.